The clone carrying this T cell receptor (beta chain) was picked up many times. The source of the sample is a study of T-cell reconstitution after alpha-beta-depleted transplantation in children. Germline V gives CDR1 LGHDT, CDR2 YNNKEL (reference sequence). Trimming cost V 2 bases and J 3 bases, with 8 bases left between them. CDR3 size: 13 residues. Preparation of the TCRbeta library was carried out with unique molecular identifiers. TCRdb re-analysed the PCR reads in MiXCR, keeping a single row per CDR3 protein. Of roughly 160,000 distinct CDR3 sequences in the sample, 11% were seen once. The receptor comes from a boy aged 2 to 10 with acute myeloid leukemia, due to receive a stem cell transplant. J is TRBJ2-7 and V is TRBV3-1; D remains unclear. The specimen was PBMCs, collected before TCRalphabeta/CD19-depleted stem cell transplant. CDR3 amino acids: CASSQQENYEQYF. The DNA for the CDR3 is TGTGCCAGCAGCCAACAGGAAAACTACGAGCAGTACTTC.